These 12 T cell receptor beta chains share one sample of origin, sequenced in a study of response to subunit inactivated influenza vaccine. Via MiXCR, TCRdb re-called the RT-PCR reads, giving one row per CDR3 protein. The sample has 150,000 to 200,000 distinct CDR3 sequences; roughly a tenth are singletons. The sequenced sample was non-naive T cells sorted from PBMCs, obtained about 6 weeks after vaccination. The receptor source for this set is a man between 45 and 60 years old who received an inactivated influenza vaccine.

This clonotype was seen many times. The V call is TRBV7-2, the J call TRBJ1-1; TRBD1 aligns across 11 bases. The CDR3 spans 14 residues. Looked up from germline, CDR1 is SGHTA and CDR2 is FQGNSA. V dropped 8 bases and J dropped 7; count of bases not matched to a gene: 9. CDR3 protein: CASVRDRGSGEAFF. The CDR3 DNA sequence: TGTGCCAGCGTACGGGACAGGGGGTCGGGTGAAGCTTTCTTT. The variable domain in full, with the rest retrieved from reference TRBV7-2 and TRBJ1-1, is GAGVSQSPSNKVTEKGKDVELRCDPISGHTALYWYRQSLGQGLEFLIYFQGNSAPDKSGLPSDRFSAERTGGSVSTLTIQRTQQEDSAVYLCASVRDRGSGEAFFGQGTRLTVV.

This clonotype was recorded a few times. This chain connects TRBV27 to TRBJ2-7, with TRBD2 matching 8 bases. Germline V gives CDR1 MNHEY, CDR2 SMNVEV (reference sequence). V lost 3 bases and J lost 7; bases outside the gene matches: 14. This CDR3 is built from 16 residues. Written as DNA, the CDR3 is TGTGCCAGCAGTTTGGAGGGGAGAGCCGCGGGAGGTGAGCAGTACTTC. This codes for CASSLEGRAAGGEQYF.

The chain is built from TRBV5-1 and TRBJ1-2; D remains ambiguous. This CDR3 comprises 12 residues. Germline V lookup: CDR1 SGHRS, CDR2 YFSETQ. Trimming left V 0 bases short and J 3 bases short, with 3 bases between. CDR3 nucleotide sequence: TGCGCCAGCAGCTTGGACTACTATGGCTACACCTTC. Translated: CASSLDYYGYTF.

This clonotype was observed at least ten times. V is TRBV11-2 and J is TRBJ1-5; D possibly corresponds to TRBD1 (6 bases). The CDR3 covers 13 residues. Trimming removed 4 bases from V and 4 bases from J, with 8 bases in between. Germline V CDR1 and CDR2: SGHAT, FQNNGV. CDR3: CASSSQGNQPQHF. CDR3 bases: TGTGCCAGCAGCTCGCAGGGGAATCAGCCCCAGCATTTT.

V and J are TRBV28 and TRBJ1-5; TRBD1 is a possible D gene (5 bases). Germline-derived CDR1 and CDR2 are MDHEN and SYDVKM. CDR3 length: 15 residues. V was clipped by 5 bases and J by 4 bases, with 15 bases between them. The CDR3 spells CASSPRGGRNQPQHF. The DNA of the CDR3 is TGTGCCAGCAGTCCCCGTGGGGGAAGAAATCAGCCCCAGCATTTT. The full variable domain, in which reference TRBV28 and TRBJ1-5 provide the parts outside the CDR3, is DVKVTQSSRYLVKRTGEKVFLECVQDMDHENMFWYRQDPGLGLRLIYFSYDVKMKEKGDIPEGYSVSREKKERFSLILESASTNQTSMYLCASSPRGGRNQPQHFGDGTRLSIL.

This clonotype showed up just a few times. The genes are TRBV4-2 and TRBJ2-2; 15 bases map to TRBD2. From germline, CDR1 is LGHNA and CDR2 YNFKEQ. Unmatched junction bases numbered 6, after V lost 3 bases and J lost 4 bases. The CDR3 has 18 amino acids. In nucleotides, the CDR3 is TGTGCCAGCAGCCATGGACTAGCGGGGGGGCCGCGCACCGGGGAGCTGTTTTTT. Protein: CASSHGLAGGPRTGELFF.

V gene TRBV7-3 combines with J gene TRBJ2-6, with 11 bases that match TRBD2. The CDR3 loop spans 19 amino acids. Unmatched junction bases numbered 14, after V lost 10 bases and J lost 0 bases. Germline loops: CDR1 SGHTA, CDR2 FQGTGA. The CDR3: CAISFEGTSGSSGANVLTF. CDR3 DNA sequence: TGTGCCATCAGTTTTGAGGGGACTAGCGGCTCCTCTGGGGCCAACGTCCTGACTTTC.

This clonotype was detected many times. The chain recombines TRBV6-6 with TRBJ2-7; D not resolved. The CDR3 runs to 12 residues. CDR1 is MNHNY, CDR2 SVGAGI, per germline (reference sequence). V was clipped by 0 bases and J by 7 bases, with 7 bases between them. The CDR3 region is CASSYSLAEQYF. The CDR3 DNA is TGTGCCAGCAGTTACTCCTTGGCAGAGCAGTACTTC.

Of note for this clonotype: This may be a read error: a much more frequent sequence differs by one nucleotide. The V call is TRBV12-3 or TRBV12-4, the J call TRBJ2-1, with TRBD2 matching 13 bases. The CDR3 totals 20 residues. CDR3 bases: TGTGCCAGCAGTCACCCCGGACTAGCGGGGGCCTCAAGCTCCTACAAAGAGCAGTTCTTC. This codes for CASSHPGLAGASSSYKEQFF.

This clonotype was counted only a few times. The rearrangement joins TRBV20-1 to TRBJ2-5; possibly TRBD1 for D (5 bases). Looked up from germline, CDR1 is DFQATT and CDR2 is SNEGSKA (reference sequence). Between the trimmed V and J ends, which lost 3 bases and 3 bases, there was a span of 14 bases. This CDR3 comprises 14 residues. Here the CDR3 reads CSASPPGPKETQYF. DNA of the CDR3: TGCAGTGCTAGCCCCCCAGGGCCCAAAGAGACCCAGTACTTC.

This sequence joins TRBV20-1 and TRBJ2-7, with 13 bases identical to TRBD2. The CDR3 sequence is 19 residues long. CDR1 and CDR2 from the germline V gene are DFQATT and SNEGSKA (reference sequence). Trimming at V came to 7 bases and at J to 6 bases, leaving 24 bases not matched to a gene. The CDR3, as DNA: TGCAGTGGGTGGACTAGCGGGAGTAGGAGGGTGCCGGCGGTCCGCGAGCAGTACTTC. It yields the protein CSGWTSGSRRVPAVREQYF.

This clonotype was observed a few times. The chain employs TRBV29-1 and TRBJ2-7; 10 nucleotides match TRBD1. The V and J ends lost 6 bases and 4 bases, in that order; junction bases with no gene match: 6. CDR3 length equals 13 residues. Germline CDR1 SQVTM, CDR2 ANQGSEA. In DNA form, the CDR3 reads TGCAGCGTGCTAGACAGGGGGCAATACGAGCAGTACTTC. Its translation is CSVLDRGQYEQYF.